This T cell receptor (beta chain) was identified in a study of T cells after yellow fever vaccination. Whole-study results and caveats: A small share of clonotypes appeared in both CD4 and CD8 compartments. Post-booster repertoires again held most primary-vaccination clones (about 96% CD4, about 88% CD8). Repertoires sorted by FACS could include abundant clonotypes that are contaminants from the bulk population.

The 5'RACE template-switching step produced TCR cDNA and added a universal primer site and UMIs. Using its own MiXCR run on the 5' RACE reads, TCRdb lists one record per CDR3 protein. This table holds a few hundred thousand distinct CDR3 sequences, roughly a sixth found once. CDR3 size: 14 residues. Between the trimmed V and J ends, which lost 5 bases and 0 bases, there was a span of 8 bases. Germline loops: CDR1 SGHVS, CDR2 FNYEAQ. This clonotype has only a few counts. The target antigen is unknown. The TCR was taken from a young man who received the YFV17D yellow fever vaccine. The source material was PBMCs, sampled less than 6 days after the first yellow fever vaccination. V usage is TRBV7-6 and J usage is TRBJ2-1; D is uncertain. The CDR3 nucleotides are TGTGCCAGCAGCGCGGCAGGCTCCTACAATGAGCAGTTCTTC. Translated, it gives CASSAAGSYNEQFF.